A selection of T cell receptor beta chains follows, all from one sample in a study of blood T cells in healthy people across ages. TCRdb independently ran MiXCR on the 5' RACE reads; one entry per CDR3 protein. The repertoire holds more than 450,000 distinct CDR3 sequences, with about 29% as singletons. The same sample was also used in a study of T cells of mothers and their children.

Sequencing was done on a sample of blood. Receptor source: a boy between 2 and 10 years old in good health. CDR3s leave out the opening cysteine and the closing phenylalanine or tryptophan.

J: TRBJ1-1; V: TRBV12-3/TRBV12-4; CDR3: ASSLHGMNTEAF
J: TRBJ1-5; V: TRBV7-9; CDR3: ASSAGAQPQH
J: TRBJ2-6; V: TRBV6-5; CDR3: ASSYRGLVPGANVLT
J: TRBJ2-5; V: TRBV13; CDR3: ASSTGGSGAQY
J: TRBJ2-6; V: TRBV15; CDR3: ATSRGIPSGANVLT
J: TRBJ1-5; V: TRBV7-2; CDR3: ASSLEGGGLQPQH
J: TRBJ2-4; V: TRBV20-1; CDR3: SACDSLAKNIQY
J: TRBJ2-5; V: TRBV7-9; CDR3: ASSLLGQRDETQY
J: TRBJ2-4; V: TRBV5-1; CDR3: ASSFGEAKNIQY
J: TRBJ1-1; V: TRBV7-2; CDR3: ASSLGMTAESTEAF
J: TRBJ1-2; V: TRBV6-5; CDR3: ASSYSNYGHT
J: TRBJ2-2; V: TRBV9; CDR3: ASSVRLGTGELF
J: TRBJ2-7; V: TRBV29-1; CDR3: SVEEGSYEQY
J: TRBJ2-3; V: TRBV12-3/TRBV12-4; CDR3: ASILAGAGVTDTQY
J: TRBJ1-2; V: TRBV10-3; CDR3: AISDRLGTGGNKWDYGYT
J: TRBJ2-5; V: TRBV20-1; CDR3: SARERASGAQETQY
J: TRBJ1-2; V: TRBV24-1; CDR3: ATSVNRANYGYT
J: TRBJ2-1; V: TRBV25-1; CDR3: ASSEWALAGNYNEQF
J: TRBJ2-6; V: TRBV6-5; CDR3: ASPQFQRGANVLT
J: TRBJ2-5; V: TRBV30; CDR3: AWNLQETQY
J: -; V: TRBV10-3; CDR3: AISEGGGEETQY
J: TRBJ2-5; V: TRBV7-2; CDR3: ASRDYETQY
J: TRBJ2-7; V: TRBV30; CDR3: AWRGTGAYEQY
J: TRBJ2-1; V: TRBV7-8; CDR3: ASRPGTSAYNEQF
J: TRBJ2-1; V: TRBV9; CDR3: ASSVEGGPGNEQF
J: TRBJ2-1; V: TRBV4-1; CDR3: ASSYPGQGTNEQF
J: TRBJ2-1; V: TRBV7-9; CDR3: AGGPSYNEQF
J: -; V: TRBV7-2; CDR3: ASSRLSDGYYEQY
J: TRBJ2-1; V: TRBV7-9; CDR3: SARGEWSYNEQF
J: TRBJ2-7; V: TRBV6-6; CDR3: ASSRLAGSYEQY
J: -; V: TRBV7-8; CDR3: ASSSPPGGYEQF
J: TRBJ2-7; V: TRBV14; CDR3: ASSRTGSSEGYSYEQY
J: TRBJ2-1; V: TRBV29-1; CDR3: SVERRAVNEQF
J: TRBJ2-1; V: TRBV29-1; CDR3: SVEGRPSYNEQF
J: TRBJ1-3; V: TRBV20-1; CDR3: SASSGGNSGNTIY
J: TRBJ2-7; V: TRBV7-9; CDR3: AAGQGSYEQY
J: TRBJ2-1; V: TRBV20-1; CDR3: SARLVSYNEQF
J: TRBJ1-2; V: TRBV29-1; CDR3: SVDPGVGYGYT
J: TRBJ2-7; V: TRBV14; CDR3: ASSLSWGNEQY